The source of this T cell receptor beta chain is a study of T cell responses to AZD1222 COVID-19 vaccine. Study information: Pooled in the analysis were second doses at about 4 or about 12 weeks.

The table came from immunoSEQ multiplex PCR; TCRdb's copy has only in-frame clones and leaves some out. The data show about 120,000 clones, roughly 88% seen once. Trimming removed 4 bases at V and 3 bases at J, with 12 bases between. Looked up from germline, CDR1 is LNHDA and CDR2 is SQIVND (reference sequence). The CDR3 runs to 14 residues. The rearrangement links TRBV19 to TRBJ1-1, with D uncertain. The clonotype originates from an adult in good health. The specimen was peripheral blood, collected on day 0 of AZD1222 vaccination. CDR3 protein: CASSNPLGDTEAFF. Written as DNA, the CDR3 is TGTGCCAGTAGTAACCCTTTGGGAGACACTGAAGCTTTCTTT.